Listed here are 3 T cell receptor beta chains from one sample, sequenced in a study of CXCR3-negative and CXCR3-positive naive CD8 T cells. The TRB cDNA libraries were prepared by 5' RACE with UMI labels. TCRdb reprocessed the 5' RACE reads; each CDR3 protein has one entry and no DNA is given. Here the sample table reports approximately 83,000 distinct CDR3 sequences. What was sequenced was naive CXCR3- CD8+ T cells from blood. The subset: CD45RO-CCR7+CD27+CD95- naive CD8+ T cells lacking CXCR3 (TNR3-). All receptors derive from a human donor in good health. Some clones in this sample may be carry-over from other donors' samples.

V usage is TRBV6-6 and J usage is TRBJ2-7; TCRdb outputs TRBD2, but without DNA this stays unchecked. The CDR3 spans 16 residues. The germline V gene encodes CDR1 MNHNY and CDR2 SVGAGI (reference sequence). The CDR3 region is CASNQSLAGSSYEQYF.

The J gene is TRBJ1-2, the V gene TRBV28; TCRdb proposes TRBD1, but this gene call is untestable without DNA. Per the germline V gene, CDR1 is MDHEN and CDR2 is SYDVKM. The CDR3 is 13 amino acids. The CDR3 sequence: CASTHTDSYGYTF.

Here the CDR3 reads CASSLTGGWTEAFF. The V call is TRBV28, the J call TRBJ1-1; the TCRdb D gene call, TRBD1, has no DNA to confirm it. This CDR3 is 14 amino acids long. CDR1 and CDR2 from the germline V gene are MDHEN and SYDVKM.